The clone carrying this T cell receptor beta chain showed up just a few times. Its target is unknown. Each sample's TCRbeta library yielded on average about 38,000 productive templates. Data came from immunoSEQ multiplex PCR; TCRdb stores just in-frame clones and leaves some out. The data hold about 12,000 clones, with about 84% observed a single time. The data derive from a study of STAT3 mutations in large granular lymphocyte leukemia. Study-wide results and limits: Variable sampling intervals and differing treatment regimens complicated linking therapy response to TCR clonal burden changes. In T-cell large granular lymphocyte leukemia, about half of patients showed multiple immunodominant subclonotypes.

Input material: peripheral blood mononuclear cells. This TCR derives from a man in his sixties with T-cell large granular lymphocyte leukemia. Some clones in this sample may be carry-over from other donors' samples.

The CDR3, as DNA: TGCGCCAGTTGTGACGGCTGGGGTCGGTCCCTCCACTTT. Translating gives CASCDGWGRSLHF. This chain uses TRBV5-1 with TRBJ1-6; no clear D gene. V shed 8 bases and J shed 14 bases, with 20 bases lying between them. The length of the CDR3 is 13 residues. Germline V lookup: CDR1 SGHRS, CDR2 YFSETQ.